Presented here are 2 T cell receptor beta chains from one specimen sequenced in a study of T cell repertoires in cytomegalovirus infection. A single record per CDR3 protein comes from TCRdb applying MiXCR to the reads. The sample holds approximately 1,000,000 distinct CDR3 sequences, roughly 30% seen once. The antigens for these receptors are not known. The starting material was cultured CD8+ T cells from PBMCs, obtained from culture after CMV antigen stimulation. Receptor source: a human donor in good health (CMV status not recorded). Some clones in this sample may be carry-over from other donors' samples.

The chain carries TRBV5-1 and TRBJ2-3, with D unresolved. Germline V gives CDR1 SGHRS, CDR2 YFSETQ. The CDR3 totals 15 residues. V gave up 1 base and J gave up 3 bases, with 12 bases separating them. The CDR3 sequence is CASSLQESGTDTQYF. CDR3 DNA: TGCGCCAGCAGCTTGCAGGAATCGGGTACAGATACGCAGTATTTT.

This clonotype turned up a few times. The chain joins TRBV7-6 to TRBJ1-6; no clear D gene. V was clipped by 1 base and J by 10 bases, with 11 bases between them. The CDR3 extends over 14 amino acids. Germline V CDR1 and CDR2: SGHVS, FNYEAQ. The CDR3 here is CASSLGRGKSPLHF. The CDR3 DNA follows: TGTGCCAGCAGCTTAGGCAGAGGAAAATCACCCCTCCACTTT. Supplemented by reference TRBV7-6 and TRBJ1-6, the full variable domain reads GAGVSQSPRYKVTKRGQDVALRCDPISGHVSLYWYRQALGQGPEFLTYFNYEAQQDKSGLPNDRFSAERPEGSISTLTIQRTEQRDSAMYRCASSLGRGKSPLHFGNGTRLTVT.